Reported below is one T cell receptor beta chain. This clonotype was seen many times. No antigen is known for it. There are no base qualities to consult, and no much larger clone falls within one base. Graves' hyperthyroidism was defined as stable when no progression to ophthalmopathy occurred over 18 months of follow-up. Hyperthyroidism patients were aged 18 to 65 years and newly diagnosed, with disease duration of less than 2 months. Any patient with an uncontrolled infection, another autoimmune disease, pregnancy or lactation was excluded. Diagnoses were established on the basis of clinical symptoms, serum thyroxine and TRAb, thyroid ultrasound, and orbital computed tomography. Ficoll-Paque density gradient centrifugation was used to isolate PBMCs from approximately 11 ml of fresh peripheral blood. Total RNA was extracted using Trizol reagent, and RNA quality was assessed on an Agilent 2100 Bioanalyzer.

This sample was included in a study of T cells in Graves' hyperthyroidism and ophthalmopathy (dated by TCRdb to about 2019). In the study overall: Peripheral blood was collected at initial diagnosis, before any treatment. A discovery cohort of about a hundred patients, 43 with Graves' ophthalmopathy and approximately 60 with stable Graves' hyperthyroidism, was used to find distinguishing TCR V-J signatures. Whether ophthalmopathy could be predicted prospectively was tested in an independent validation cohort made up of about 20 hyperthyroidism patients plus 17 patients who later progressed to ophthalmopathy. For training and testing, the 100 or so patients in the discovery cohort were randomly divided in a 7:3 ratio. In addition, the study compared T-cell repertoires in thyroid tissue and in blood from a handful of Graves' hyperthyroidism patients. Following sampling, methimazole starting at 30 mg daily was given to hyperthyroidism patients, and high-dose intravenous methylprednisolone was given to ophthalmopathy patients. According to the paper, TCR Vbeta CDR3 sequencing was carried out on 135 peripheral blood samples, which came from 40 to 45 ophthalmopathy, about 75 hyperthyroidism and approximately 17 progressor patients.

V loses 5 bases at its end and J loses 5 bases; junction bases beyond the gene matches: 8. CDR1 and CDR2, per the germline V gene (reference sequence), are SEHNR and FQNEAQ. The CDR3 contains 17 residues, cysteine and phenylalanine counted. CDR3 DNA is the only sequence kept; it has 51 bases, read in frame from the first base. The TCR beta CDR3 regions were amplified from the RNA transcripts. For the first round of RT-PCR on the TCR CDR3, the HTBI primer set was used together with the Qiagen OneStep RT-PCR kit. The libraries were constructed in a second round of multiplex PCR and then size-selected and purified. Paired-end sequencing of the libraries was performed with 100 bp reads on an Illumina HiSeq2000. The original pipeline was this. SOAPnuke was used to process the raw data, with reads discarded if the reads contained adapters or uncalled bases, had a mean Phred below 15, or lacked an exact constant-primer or identifier match. COPE v1.2.5 was used to merge high-quality paired reads, and clonotypes were defined as unique nucleotide sequences. MiTCR v1.1 was used to align clonotypes to the IMGT TRBV, TRBD and TRBJ reference segments. The analysis was restricted to V-J combinations with a frequency above 0.0001, which together covered 99% to 99.2% of the repertoires. A TCS score was defined as the ratio of F50 (clonal expansion) to E x V (chaos), with BLOSUM62-based TCRdist applied between CDR3 peptides within each V-J. Welch's t-statistics and random forest reduced just over 500 V-J features to roughly 13, which were used in a naive Bayes classifier (R e1071). The Morisita-Horn index was used to measure how similar the thyroid and blood repertoires were. In-frame beta chains were kept once TCRdb had trimmed the public reads at Q25 with fastp and called clones with MiXCR. Rows merge per CDR3 protein into single entries with the most common DNA and genes. These V and J calls rely on TCRdb rather than the paper's analysis. The sample includes 700,000 to 950,000 distinct CDR3 sequences, with 35% observed a single time. The ten top clones hold less than 40% of the sample.

What the authors observed across the whole study: In validation, progression to ophthalmopathy was predicted by the model with nearly 71% sensitivity and around 76% specificity, a median of about 6.4 months before onset. No statistical method was used to fix the sample size in advance, and group allocation was not hidden from the investigators. Blood samples also contained most of the expanded thyroid clonotypes (frequency above 0.001), which suggests that blood repertoires may reflect thyroid immune responses. A 13 V-J signature model separated ophthalmopathy from stable hyperthyroidism, with approximately 87% sensitivity and about 81% specificity in cross-validation and 80%/75% in testing.

The chain uses TRBV7-9 and TRBJ2-2, and TRBD2 matches 13 of the central bases. Sequencing input: blood. The TCR sequence derives from a woman in her forties with Graves' hyperthyroidism. The DNA sequence follows: TGTGCCAGCAGCGACCGACAGGGACTAGCGGGAACCGGGGAGCTGTTTTTT. This is translated as CASSDRQGLAGTGELFF. Reference TRBV7-9 and TRBJ2-2 genes cover what lies past the CDR3, so the full variable domain is DTGVSQNPRHKITKRGQNVTFRCDPISEHNRLYWYRQTLGQGPEFLTYFQNEAQLEKSRLLSDRFSAERPKGSFSTLEIQRTEQGDSAMYLCASSDRQGLAGTGELFFGEGSRLTVL.